Below, 15 T cell receptor beta chains from the same sample are listed, as sequenced in a study of blood T cell repertoires in COVID-19. Using immunoSEQ multiplex PCR, the repertoire was profiled, and TCRdb retains in-frame clones only, with some absent. Of 350,000 or so clones in the sample, more than 70% were seen once. The sequenced sample was peripheral blood. These receptor sequences come from a woman between 55 and 75 years old with COVID-19, enrolled during active disease.

The chain employs TRBV11-2 and TRBJ2-2, with D tentatively TRBD2 (5 bases). Between the trimmed V and J ends, which lost 5 bases and 5 bases, there was a span of 18 bases. CDR3 length: 16 residues. Germline CDR1 and CDR2: SGHAT and FQNNGV. CDR3 bases: TGTGCCAGCAGCCCAGGAGGCCGCACTCGGACCGGGGAGCTGTTTTTT. As protein: CASSPGGRTRTGELFF.

The chain combines TRBV2 with TRBJ2-1, with 14 bases fitting TRBD2. Germline values: CDR1 SNHLY, CDR2 FYNNEI. The CDR3 runs 14 residues. V was clipped by 8 bases and J by 8 bases; unmatched bases: 5. The CDR3 DNA follows: TGTGCCAGCGACGGGACTAGCGGGGGTGATGAGCAGTTCTTC. Translating it yields CASDGTSGGDEQFF.

V is TRBV28 and J is TRBJ2-1; no clear D gene. Germline-derived CDR1 and CDR2 are MDHEN and SYDVKM. The CDR3 contains 13 residues. V dropped 3 bases and J dropped 4 bases, with 7 bases sitting between them. This chain's CDR3 is CASSFGGYNEQFF. DNA for the CDR3: TGTGCCAGCAGTTTCGGCGGATACAATGAGCAGTTCTTC.

This rearrangement joins TRBV2 to TRBJ1-2; tentatively, D is TRBD1 (5 bases). The CDR3 totals 12 residues. Trimming shortened V by 6 bases and J by 2 bases, and 7 bases separated the two germline ends. Germline assignment: CDR1 SNHLY and CDR2 FYNNEI. The CDR3 nucleotides read TGTGCCAGCAGGGGGCGCAACTATGGCTACACCTTC. Encoded protein: CASRGRNYGYTF.

The J gene is TRBJ1-1, the V gene TRBV10-3; D is perhaps TRBD1 (5 bases). The V and J ends lost 0 bases and 10 bases respectively, with 18 bases between them. This CDR3 comprises 15 residues. Germline V CDR1 and CDR2: ENHRY, SYGVKD. DNA of the CDR3: TGTGCCATCAGTGAGTCTCCCGGGACGCGGGAGGGAGCTTTCTTT. The encoded protein is CAISESPGTREGAFF.

V is TRBV7-3 and J is TRBJ1-1; the D gene is possibly TRBD1 (5 bases). This CDR3 has 16 residues. CDR1 and CDR2 (germline): SGHTA, FQGTGA. V gave up 1 base and J gave up 5 bases, with 17 bases separating them. DNA for the CDR3: TGTGCCAGCAGCTTAAAACCTCACAGGATGGGGACTGAAGCTTTCTTT. Translation: CASSLKPHRMGTEAFF.

The rearrangement links TRBV5-5 to TRBJ1-2; D call uncertain. The V end was cut by 3 bases, the J end by 0 bases, with 24 bases between. This CDR3 has 19 residues. Germline CDR1 is SGHKS and CDR2 is YYEKEE (reference sequence). The CDR3 loop reads CASSSTTVVRLPTNYGYTF. CDR3 sequence (DNA): TGTGCCAGCAGCTCAACTACGGTGGTACGCTTACCCACTAACTATGGCTACACCTTC.

This chain uses TRBV6-5 with TRBJ1-2, with 7 bases that match TRBD1. Germline V gives CDR1 MNHEY, CDR2 SVGAGI. There are 15 residues in the CDR3. Trimming removed 0 bases from V and 4 bases from J; junction bases left unmatched: 5. CDR3 amino acids: CASSYSTDRRYGYTF. The CDR3 DNA sequence: TGTGCCAGCAGTTACTCTACGGACAGGCGCTATGGCTACACCTTC.

This sequence joins TRBV2 and TRBJ1-4; no firm D call. Trimming removed 4 bases from V and 5 bases from J, with 8 bases in between. The CDR3 consists of 13 residues. CDR1 and CDR2 (germline): SNHLY, FYNNEI. CDR3 amino acids: CASSARENEKLFF. The CDR3 DNA reads TGTGCCAGCAGTGCTCGCGAGAATGAAAAACTGTTTTTT.

CDR3 region: CASSLSASGGQETQYF. CDR3 in DNA: TGTGCCAGCAGCTTATCGGCTAGCGGGGGCCAAGAGACCCAGTACTTC. The rearrangement links TRBV7-2 to TRBJ2-5; 10 bases line up with TRBD2. Trimming took 2 bases from V and 1 from J; bases not matched to a gene: 4. This CDR3 has 16 residues. The germline CDR1 and CDR2 sequences are SGHTA and FQGNSA.

This chain joins TRBV5-1 and TRBJ2-1; 15 bases line up with TRBD2. The germline V gene has CDR1 SGHRS and CDR2 YFSETQ. The CDR3 covers 19 residues. After removal of 0 bases from V and 8 bases from J, the junction contained 12 bases not matched to a gene. The CDR3 here is CASSLGRTSGGATPDEQFF. In DNA form, the CDR3 reads TGCGCCAGCAGCTTGGGCCGGACTAGCGGGGGGGCCACTCCTGATGAGCAGTTCTTC.

This chain uses TRBV3-1 (or the pseudogene TRBV3-2) with TRBJ2-5, with D possibly being TRBD2 (7 bases). The germline V and J ends were trimmed by 7 bases and 2 bases, with 14 bases remaining between them. Germline V CDR1 and CDR2: LGHDT, YNNKEL (reference sequence). The length of the CDR3 is 14 residues. CDR3 amino acids: CASTRRGGQETQYF. The CDR3 nucleotides are TGTGCCAGCACCCGGAGGGGGGGACAAGAGACCCAGTACTTC.

V is TRBV9 and J is TRBJ2-5; 8 positions match TRBD1. Germline values: CDR1 SGDLS, CDR2 YYNGEE. Trimming took 4 bases from V and 5 from J; bases not matched to a gene: 7. This CDR3 region has 14 residues. The CDR3 is CASSPRTGRETQYF. Written as DNA, the CDR3 is TGTGCCAGCAGCCCACGGACAGGGAGGGAGACCCAGTACTTC.

The rearrangement joins TRBV19 to TRBJ1-2; tentative D call: TRBD1 (6 bases). Germline assignment: CDR1 LNHDA and CDR2 SQIVND (reference sequence). V shed 8 bases and J shed 5 bases, with 18 bases lying between them. This CDR3 is 14 amino acids long. The CDR3 here is CASSPDRGRYGYTF. DNA for the CDR3: TGTGCCAGTTCCCCGGACAGAGGGAGATATGGCTACACCTTC.

The gene calls are TRBV18 and TRBJ1-3; no firm D call. The germline V gene has CDR1 KGHSH and CDR2 LQKENI. Between the trimmed V and J ends, which lost 3 bases and 2 bases, there was a span of 8 bases. The CDR3 length is 14 residues. CDR3 sequence reads: CASSPVSAGNTIYF. The CDR3 DNA is TGTGCCAGCTCACCTGTATCGGCTGGAAACACCATATATTTT.